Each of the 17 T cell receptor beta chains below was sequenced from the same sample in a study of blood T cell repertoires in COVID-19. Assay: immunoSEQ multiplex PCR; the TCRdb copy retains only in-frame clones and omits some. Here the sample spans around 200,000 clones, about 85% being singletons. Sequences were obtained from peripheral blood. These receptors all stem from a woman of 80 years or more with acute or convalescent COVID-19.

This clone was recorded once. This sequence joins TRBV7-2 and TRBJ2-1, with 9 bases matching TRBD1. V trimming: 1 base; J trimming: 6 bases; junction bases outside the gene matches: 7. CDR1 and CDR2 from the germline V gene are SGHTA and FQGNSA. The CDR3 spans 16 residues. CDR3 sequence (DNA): TGTGCCAGCAGCTTAGATACAGGGGGCCTGTCCAATGAGCAGTTCTTC. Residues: CASSLDTGGLSNEQFF. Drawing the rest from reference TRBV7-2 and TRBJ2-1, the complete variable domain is GAGVSQSPSNKVTEKGKDVELRCDPISGHTALYWYRQSLGQGLEFLIYFQGNSAPDKSGLPSDRFSAERTGGSVSTLTIQRTQQEDSAVYLCASSLDTGGLSNEQFFGPGTRLTVL.

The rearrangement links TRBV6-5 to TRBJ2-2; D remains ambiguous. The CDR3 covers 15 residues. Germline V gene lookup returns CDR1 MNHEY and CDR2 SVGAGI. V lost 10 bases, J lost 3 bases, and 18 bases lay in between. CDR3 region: CATRKILSDTGELFF. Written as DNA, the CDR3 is TGTGCCACCCGCAAAATCCTCAGCGACACCGGGGAGCTGTTTTTT.

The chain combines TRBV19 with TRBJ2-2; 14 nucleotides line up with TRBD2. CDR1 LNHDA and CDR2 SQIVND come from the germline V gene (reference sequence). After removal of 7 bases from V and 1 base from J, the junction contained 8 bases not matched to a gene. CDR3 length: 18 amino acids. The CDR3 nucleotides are TGTGCCAGTACCAAACCGGGACTAGCGGGGGAGAACACCGGGGAGCTGTTTTTT. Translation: CASTKPGLAGENTGELFF.

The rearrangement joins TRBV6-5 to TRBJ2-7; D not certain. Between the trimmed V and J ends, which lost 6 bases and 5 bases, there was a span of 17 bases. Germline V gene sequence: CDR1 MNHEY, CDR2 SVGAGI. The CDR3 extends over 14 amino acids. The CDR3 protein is CASRLDVIRDEQYF. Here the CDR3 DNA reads TGTGCCAGCAGGCTAGACGTCATTCGCGACGAGCAGTACTTC.

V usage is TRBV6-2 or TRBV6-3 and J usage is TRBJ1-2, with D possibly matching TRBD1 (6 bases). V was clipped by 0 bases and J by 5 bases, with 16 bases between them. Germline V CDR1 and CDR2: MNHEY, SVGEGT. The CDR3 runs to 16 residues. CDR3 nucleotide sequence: TGTGCCAGCAGTTACTCGAGTACGAGGACAGTATATGGCTACACCTTC. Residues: CASSYSSTRTVYGYTF.

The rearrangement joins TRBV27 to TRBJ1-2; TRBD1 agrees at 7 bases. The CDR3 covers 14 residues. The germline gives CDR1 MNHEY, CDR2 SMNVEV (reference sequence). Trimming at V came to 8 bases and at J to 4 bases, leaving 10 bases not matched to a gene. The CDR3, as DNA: TGTGCCAGCTCCCCCTTGACAGGGCTCTATGGCTACACCTTC. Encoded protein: CASSPLTGLYGYTF.

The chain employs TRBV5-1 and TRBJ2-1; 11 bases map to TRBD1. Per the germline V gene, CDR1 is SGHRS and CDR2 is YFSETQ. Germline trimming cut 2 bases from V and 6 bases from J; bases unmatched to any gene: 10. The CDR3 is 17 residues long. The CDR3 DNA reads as TGCGCCAGCAGCTTCCTCATTGGGACAGGGGGATCCAATGAGCAGTTCTTC. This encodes CASSFLIGTGGSNEQFF.

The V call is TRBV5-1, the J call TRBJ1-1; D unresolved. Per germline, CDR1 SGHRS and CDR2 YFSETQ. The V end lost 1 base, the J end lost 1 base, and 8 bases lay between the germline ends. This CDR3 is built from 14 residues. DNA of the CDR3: TGCGCCAGCAGCTTGAACAGCCGGAACACTGAAGCTTTCTTT. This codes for CASSLNSRNTEAFF.

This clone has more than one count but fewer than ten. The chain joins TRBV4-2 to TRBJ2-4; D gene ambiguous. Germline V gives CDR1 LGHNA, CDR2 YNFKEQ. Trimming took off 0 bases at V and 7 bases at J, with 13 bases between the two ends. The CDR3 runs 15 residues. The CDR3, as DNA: TGTGCCAGCAGCCAAGATAAGAATTCGAGGAACATTCAGTACTTC. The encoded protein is CASSQDKNSRNIQYF.

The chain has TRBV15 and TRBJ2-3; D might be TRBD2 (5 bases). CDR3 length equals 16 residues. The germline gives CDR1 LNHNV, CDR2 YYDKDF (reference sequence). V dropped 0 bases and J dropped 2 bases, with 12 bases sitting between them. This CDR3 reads CATSREQQRTTDTQYF. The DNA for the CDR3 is TGTGCCACCAGCAGAGAGCAGCAGCGGACCACAGATACGCAGTATTTT.

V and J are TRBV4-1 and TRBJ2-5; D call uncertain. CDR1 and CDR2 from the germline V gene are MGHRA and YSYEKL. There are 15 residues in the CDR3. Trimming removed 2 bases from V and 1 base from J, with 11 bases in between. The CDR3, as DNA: TGCGCCAGCAGCCAACCAACGGAGATCCAAGAGACCCAGTACTTC. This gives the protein CASSQPTEIQETQYF.

The chain's CDR3 is CASSLSPNYEQYF. DNA of the CDR3: TGTGCCAGCAGTTTATCCCCTAACTACGAGCAGTACTTC. This rearrangement joins TRBV28 to TRBJ2-7; D gene ambiguous. The germline V gene has CDR1 MDHEN and CDR2 SYDVKM. V gave up 1 base and J gave up 3 bases, with 7 bases separating them. This CDR3 region has 13 residues.

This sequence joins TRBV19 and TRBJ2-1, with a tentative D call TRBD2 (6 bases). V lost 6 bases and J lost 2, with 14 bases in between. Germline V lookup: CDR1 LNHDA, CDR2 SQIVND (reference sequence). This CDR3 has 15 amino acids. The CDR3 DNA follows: TGTGCCAGTAGAACCTTCGGGGGACCCTACAATGAGCAGTTCTTC. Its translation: CASRTFGGPYNEQFF.

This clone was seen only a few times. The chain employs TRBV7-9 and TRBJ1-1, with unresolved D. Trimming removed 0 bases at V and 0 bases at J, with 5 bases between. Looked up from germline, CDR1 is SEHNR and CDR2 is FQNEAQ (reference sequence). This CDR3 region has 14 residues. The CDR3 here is CASSLAAMNTEAFF. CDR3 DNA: TGTGCCAGCAGCTTAGCAGCCATGAACACTGAAGCTTTCTTT.

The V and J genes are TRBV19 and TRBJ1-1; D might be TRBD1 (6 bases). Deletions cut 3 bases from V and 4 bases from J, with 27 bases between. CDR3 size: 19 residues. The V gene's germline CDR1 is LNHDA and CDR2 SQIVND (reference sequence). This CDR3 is CASSILSQNRTVWVTEAFF. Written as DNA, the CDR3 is TGTGCCAGTAGTATCCTATCGCAGAACCGGACAGTATGGGTCACTGAAGCTTTCTTT.

Here the CDR3 reads CASNRGAPMNTEAFF. CDR3 nucleotides: TGTGCCAGCAATCGGGGGGCCCCAATGAACACTGAAGCTTTCTTT. The chain has TRBV13 and TRBJ1-1; tentative D call: TRBD1 (6 bases). The CDR3 loop spans 15 amino acids. Trimming shortened V by 7 bases and J by 0 bases, and 15 bases separated the two germline ends. Germline V gene lookup returns CDR1 PRHDT and CDR2 FYEKMQ (reference sequence).

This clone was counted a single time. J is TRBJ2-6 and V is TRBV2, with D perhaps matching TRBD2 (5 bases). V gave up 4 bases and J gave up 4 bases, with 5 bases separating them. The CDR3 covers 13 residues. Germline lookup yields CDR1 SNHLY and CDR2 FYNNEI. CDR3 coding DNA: TGTGCCAGCAGTGCTAGCGGGGCCAACGTCCTGACTTTC. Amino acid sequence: CASSASGANVLTF. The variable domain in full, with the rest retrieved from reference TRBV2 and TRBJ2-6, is EPEVTQTPSHQVTQMGQEVILRCVPISNHLYFYWYRQILGQKVEFLVSFYNNEISEKSEIFDDQFSVERPDGSNFTLKIRSTKLEDSAMYFCASSASGANVLTFGAGSRLTVL.